This passage covers 18 T cell receptor beta chains from one sample sequenced in a study of read filtering for tumor transcriptome and immune sequencing. Molecular barcoded adaptors covering alpha/delta and beta/gamma chains were used on approximately 400 ng RNA. One entry per CDR3 protein results from TCRdb running MiXCR on the reads. Among about 46,000 distinct CDR3 sequences listed, roughly a fifth were seen once. Sequenced input: a population of CD138-negative cells sorted from bone marrow. These receptors originate from a donor aged 40 or over with multiple myeloma.

Many counts were recorded for this clonotype. The chain uses TRBV3-1 and TRBJ1-1; 8 bases align to TRBD1. The CDR3 is 15 amino acids. Germline CDR1 is LGHDT and CDR2 is YNNKEL (reference sequence). With V trimmed by 4 bases and J by 1 base, 5 bases remained unmatched. This CDR3 reads CASSPRGTGNTEAFF. DNA for the CDR3: TGTGCCAGCAGCCCTCGGGGGACAGGGAACACTGAAGCTTTCTTT.

This clonotype was recorded many times. The rearrangement uses TRBV3-1 and TRBJ2-3; 7 positions agree with TRBD2. J was trimmed by 3 bases and V by 4 bases; bases with no gene match: 10. CDR3 length: 16 amino acids. CDR1 and CDR2 from the germline V gene are LGHDT and YNNKEL (reference sequence). CDR3 in amino acids: CASSRLEASGTDTQYF. In nucleotides, the CDR3 is TGTGCCAGCAGCCGCCTTGAGGCTAGCGGTACAGATACGCAGTATTTT.

This clonotype has a count of ten or more. CDR3 DNA: TGTGCCAGCAGCCAAGGACCGCGGACAGCCTATGGCTACACCTTC. Its protein product is CASSQGPRTAYGYTF. The chain employs TRBV14 and TRBJ1-2, with D perhaps matching TRBD1 (6 bases). V gave up 1 base and J gave up 4 bases, with 13 bases separating them. Germline assignment: CDR1 SGHDN and CDR2 FVKESK. The CDR3 has 15 amino acids.

This clonotype was detected ten times or more. The chain combines TRBV28 with TRBJ2-2, with unresolved D. CDR1 and CDR2 from the germline V gene are MDHEN and SYDVKM. V lost 3 bases, J lost 1 base, and 9 bases lay in between. This CDR3 is built from 15 residues. The CDR3 bases are TGTGCCAGCAGTTTTACGGCAGTGAACACCGGGGAGCTGTTTTTT. This translates into CASSFTAVNTGELFF.

Many counts were recorded for this clonotype. The CDR3 coding sequence is TGCAGCGTTGAAGATCTTCATAGGACTAGAGAGGGTGAGCAGTTCTTC. Its protein product is CSVEDLHRTREGEQFF. This rearrangement joins TRBV29-1 to TRBJ2-1, with 7 nucleotides matching TRBD2. V was pared by 0 bases and J by 9 bases, with 14 bases of the junction left unmatched. The germline V gene encodes CDR1 SQVTM and CDR2 ANQGSEA. The CDR3 runs to 16 residues.

This clonotype was seen a handful of times. This chain connects TRBV6-5 to TRBJ2-7, with 9 nucleotides matching TRBD1. The CDR3 runs to 14 residues. Trimming took 5 bases from V and 4 from J; bases not matched to a gene: 6. CDR1 is MNHEY, CDR2 SVGAGI, per germline. As DNA, the CDR3 is TGTGCCAGCAGTCCCGGGACAGGGAAATACGAGCAGTACTTC. Translation gives CASSPGTGKYEQYF.

This clonotype appeared many times. The chain recombines TRBV9 with TRBJ2-1; D possibly corresponds to TRBD2 (5 bases). V shed 2 bases and J shed 6 bases, with 9 bases lying between them. The CDR3 contains 13 residues. CDR1 and CDR2 from the germline V gene are SGDLS and YYNGEE. The CDR3 spells CASSVDGLNEQFF. CDR3 DNA: TGTGCCAGCAGCGTCGACGGACTCAATGAGCAGTTCTTC.

Many counts were recorded for this clonotype. The chain carries TRBV20-1 and TRBJ1-1; D gene unclear. Trimming left V 3 bases short and J 1 base short, with 12 bases between. Germline lookup yields CDR1 DFQATT and CDR2 SNEGSKA (reference sequence). The CDR3 covers 14 residues. CDR3 region: CSARRQFENTEAFF. The CDR3 nucleotides are TGCAGTGCTAGGAGACAATTTGAGAACACTGAAGCTTTCTTT.

This clonotype was seen ten or more times. The chain employs TRBV2 and TRBJ1-6, with no clear D. The CDR3 is 14 residues long. Germline V lookup: CDR1 SNHLY, CDR2 FYNNEI. V was pared by 6 bases and J by 7 bases, with 13 bases between. This chain's CDR3 is CASRYTVGNSPLHF. CDR3 DNA sequence: TGTGCCAGCAGGTACACGGTTGGCAATTCACCCCTCCACTTT.

This sequence joins TRBV20-1 and TRBJ1-1; D unresolved. V was clipped by 4 bases and J by 2 bases, with 11 bases between them. CDR3 length: 13 amino acids. Germline-derived CDR1 and CDR2 are DFQATT and SNEGSKA (reference sequence). CDR3 sequence (DNA): TGCAGTGCTATAAACCGGGGAAACACTGAAGCTTTCTTT. Its translation is CSAINRGNTEAFF.

This clonotype was picked up many times. This chain connects TRBV7-6 to TRBJ1-4, with D maybe TRBD1 (5 bases). The V gene's germline CDR1 is SGHVS and CDR2 FNYEAQ. V was clipped by 6 bases and J by 8 bases, with 16 bases between them. The CDR3 has 14 residues. This CDR3 reads CASRLGSGEEKLFF. In DNA, the CDR3 is TGTGCCAGCAGATTGGGGTCGGGGGAGGAAAAACTGTTTTTT.

The sample holds a few counts of this clonotype. This chain uses TRBV5-1 with TRBJ2-7; 10 bases fit TRBD2. V was pared by 4 bases and J by 5 bases, with 6 bases of the junction left unmatched. The CDR3 consists of 14 residues. The germline gives CDR1 SGHRS, CDR2 YFSETQ. The CDR3 loop is CASSSPSGSHEQYF. The DNA of the CDR3 is TGCGCCAGCAGCAGCCCTAGCGGGAGCCACGAGCAGTACTTC.

This clonotype was counted at least ten times. The J gene is TRBJ2-1, the V gene TRBV29-1; TRBD2 agrees at 8 bases. CDR1 is SQVTM and CDR2 is ANQGSEA in the germline V gene. The CDR3 covers 14 residues. The trim removed 2 bases at V and 6 bases at J, leaving 6 bases unmatched. The CDR3 bases are TGCAGCGTTGAAAGGGCTAGCGGGTCCAATGAGCAGTTCTTC. Protein sequence: CSVERASGSNEQFF.

This clonotype was found many times. The rearrangement uses TRBV5-1 and TRBJ1-1, with D possibly TRBD1 on 5 matching bases. Germline CDR1 is SGHRS and CDR2 is YFSETQ. CDR3 length: 15 residues. Trimming took off 2 bases at V and 4 bases at J, with 15 bases between the two ends. The CDR3 sequence: CASSFAGRLGTEAFF. The CDR3 DNA reads as TGCGCCAGCAGCTTTGCAGGGCGCCTCGGCACTGAAGCTTTCTTT.

This clonotype was picked up a small number of times. This may stem from a read error, because a much larger clone lies one nucleotide away. Because the CDR3's place on the DNA is in doubt, the DNA is left out and the CDR3 is given as listed by TCRdb. The CDR3 loop reads CSAIWASGTYNEQSF. The gene calls are TRBV20-1 and TRBJ2-1; the table calls TRBD2, which could not be checked here. Germline V CDR1 and CDR2: DFQATT, SNEGSKA (reference sequence). The CDR3 is 15 amino acids long, termini counted.

This clonotype was seen a handful of times. In DNA form, the CDR3 reads TGTGCCAGCCGAGGACAGAGCTATGGCTACACCTTC. This gives the protein CASRGQSYGYTF. This sequence joins TRBV28 and TRBJ1-2; D might be TRBD1 (6 bases). The CDR3 extends over 12 amino acids. V was cut by 8 bases and J by 4 bases, with 11 bases left in between. Germline assignment: CDR1 MDHEN and CDR2 SYDVKM.

Comments on this clonotype: At one end the junction does not follow the germline gene, possibly because of a read error. The CDR3 region is CASGMPFNEKLFF. CDR3 in DNA: TGTGCCAGTGGTATGCCTTTTAATGAAAAACTGTTTTTT. The rearrangement uses TRBV19 and TRBJ1-4; D not certain. This CDR3 spans 13 amino acids. CDR1 is LNHDA, CDR2 SQIVND, per germline (reference sequence).

Note on this clonotype: A much larger clone lies a single base off, so this may be a read error. This chain uses TRBV5-1 with TRBJ2-2; D may be TRBD2 (5 bases). This CDR3 comprises 13 residues. Germline V gene lookup returns CDR1 SGHRS and CDR2 YFSETQ. This CDR3 reads CASSPDNTGELYF. CDR3 bases: TGCGCCAGCAGCCCAGACAACACCGGGGAGCTGTATTTT.